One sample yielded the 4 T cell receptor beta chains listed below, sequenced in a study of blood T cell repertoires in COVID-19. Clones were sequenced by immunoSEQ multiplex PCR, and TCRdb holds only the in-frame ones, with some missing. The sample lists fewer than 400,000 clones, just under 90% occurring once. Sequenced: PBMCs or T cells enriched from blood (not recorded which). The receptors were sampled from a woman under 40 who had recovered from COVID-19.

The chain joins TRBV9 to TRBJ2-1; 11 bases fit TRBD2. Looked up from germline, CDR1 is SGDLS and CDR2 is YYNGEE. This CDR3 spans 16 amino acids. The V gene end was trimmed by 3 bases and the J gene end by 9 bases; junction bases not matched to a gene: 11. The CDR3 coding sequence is TGTGCCAGCAGCGCTACCTTTAGCGGGGGGGCAGTTGAGCAGTTCTTC. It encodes CASSATFSGGAVEQFF.

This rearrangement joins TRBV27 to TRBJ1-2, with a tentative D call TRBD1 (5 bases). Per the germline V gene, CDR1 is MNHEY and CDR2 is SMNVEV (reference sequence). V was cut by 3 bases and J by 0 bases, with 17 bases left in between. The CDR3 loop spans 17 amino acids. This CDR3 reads CASSFGASSGANYGYTF. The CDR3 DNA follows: TGTGCCAGCAGTTTCGGGGCAAGTTCGGGAGCTAACTATGGCTACACCTTC.

The CDR3 is CASSRDKDLREQYF. CDR3 in DNA: TGTGCCAGCAGCCGGGACAAGGACTTGAGGGAGCAGTACTTC. V gene TRBV6-5 combines with J gene TRBJ2-7; perhaps TRBD1 as D (6 bases). Looked up from germline, CDR1 is MNHEY and CDR2 is SVGAGI. The CDR3 runs 14 residues. Between the trimmed V and J ends, which lost 6 bases and 7 bases, there was a span of 19 bases.

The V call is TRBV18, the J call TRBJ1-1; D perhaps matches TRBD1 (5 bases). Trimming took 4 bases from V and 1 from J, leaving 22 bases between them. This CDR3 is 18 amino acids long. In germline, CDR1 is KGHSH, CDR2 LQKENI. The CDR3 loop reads CASSQARTTPGRNTEAFF. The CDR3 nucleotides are TGTGCCAGCTCACAAGCTCGGACAACCCCTGGGCGGAACACTGAAGCTTTCTTT.